This T cell receptor (beta chain) is from a study of T cell responses to AZD1222 COVID-19 vaccine. Germline V lookup: CDR1 SGHRS, CDR2 YFSETQ. The CDR3 is 14 residues long. V dropped 7 bases and J dropped 4 bases, with 14 bases sitting between them. Profiling relied on immunoSEQ multiplex PCR, and the TCRdb table lists in-frame clones only, not all of them. The sample lists some 110,000 clones, 80% to 90% occurring once. This clone has only a few counts. This sample comprised peripheral blood, obtained 28 days after the second AZD1222 dose. This receptor was identified in an adult who received the AZD1222 COVID-19 vaccine. The chain joins TRBV5-1 to TRBJ1-4; unclear D gene. CDR3 loop: CASAAGRYNEKLFF. CDR3 DNA: TGCGCCAGCGCTGCCGGGCGGTATAATGAAAAACTGTTTTTT.